A single sample gave rise to the 23 T cell receptor beta chains below, sequenced in a study of T cell responses to AZD1222 COVID-19 vaccine. This table comes from immunoSEQ multiplex PCR, and its TCRdb copy is limited to in-frame clones, with some not included. The sample lists 80,000 to 90,000 clones; roughly nine tenths were seen once. This specimen consisted of peripheral blood, obtained 28 days after the second AZD1222 dose. The receptors were gathered from an adult who received the AZD1222 COVID-19 vaccine.

This chain joins TRBV11-2 and TRBJ2-7; TRBD1 matches at 7 bases. Per germline, CDR1 SGHAT and CDR2 FQNNGV. J lost 6 bases, V lost 5 bases, and 10 bases had no gene match. The CDR3 contains 14 residues. The DNA for the CDR3 is TGTGCCAGCAGCCTTGACAGGGAAAGAATCGAGCAGTACTTC. Its translation is CASSLDRERIEQYF.

The chain uses TRBV7-9 and TRBJ1-2; maybe TRBD1 (5 bases). V dropped 5 bases and J dropped 4 bases, with 14 bases sitting between them. The CDR3 totals 14 residues. Germline CDR1 and CDR2: SEHNR and FQNEAQ (reference sequence). The CDR3: CASSQTGTVYGYTF. CDR3 sequence (DNA): TGTGCCAGCAGCCAAACCGGGACCGTCTATGGCTACACCTTC.

The CDR3 is CASSFGSNQETQYF. CDR3 in DNA: TGTGCCAGCAGCTTCGGGAGCAACCAAGAGACCCAGTACTTC. The V and J genes are TRBV7-6 and TRBJ2-5, with D possibly being TRBD2 (6 bases). Germline V gene lookup returns CDR1 SGHVS and CDR2 FNYEAQ. Trimming removed 3 bases from V and 0 bases from J, with 8 bases in between. CDR3 size: 14 residues.

The chain carries TRBV18 and TRBJ1-5; D unclear. There are 12 residues in the CDR3. Trimming removed 2 bases at V and 6 bases at J, with 5 bases between. The germline V gene encodes CDR1 KGHSH and CDR2 LQKENI. The CDR3 bases are TGTGCCAGCTCACCAAAATCTCAGCCCCAGCATTTT. Translating gives CASSPKSQPQHF.

The V call is TRBV2, the J call TRBJ2-3; D is perhaps TRBD2 (6 bases). The germline CDR1 and CDR2 sequences are SNHLY and FYNNEI. V shed 5 bases and J shed 2 bases, with 17 bases lying between them. The CDR3 covers 16 residues. This chain's CDR3 is CASSSIAGRNTDTQYF. CDR3 nucleotide sequence: TGTGCCAGCAGTTCAATTGCGGGACGCAACACAGATACGCAGTATTTT.

This chain connects TRBV11-2 to TRBJ2-7; D is perhaps TRBD1 or TRBD2 (5 bases each). The CDR3 loop spans 15 amino acids. The germline V gene has CDR1 SGHAT and CDR2 FQNNGV. Trimming took off 5 bases at V and 5 bases at J, with 19 bases between the two ends. The CDR3 bases are TGTGCCAGCAGCCTCCTTTGGGGGAGCCGGGACGAGCAGTACTTC. Amino acid sequence: CASSLLWGSRDEQYF.

The chain couples TRBV6-5 to TRBJ2-7; 7 bases match TRBD1. This CDR3 spans 14 amino acids. The germline gives CDR1 MNHEY, CDR2 SVGAGI. V shed 8 bases, J shed 2 bases, and the junction held 9 bases outside the gene matches. CDR3 sequence (DNA): TGTGCCAGCGAACTAGACAGGGTGGCCTACGAGCAGTACTTC. It is translated as CASELDRVAYEQYF.

The chain joins TRBV19 to TRBJ1-4; possible D gene TRBD1, 6 bases. The CDR3 totals 16 residues. Germline assignment: CDR1 LNHDA and CDR2 SQIVND (reference sequence). V was trimmed by 5 bases and J by 0 bases, leaving 13 bases between them. For the CDR3, the DNA is TGTGCCAGTAGTCCTCAGGGGTTAGCAACTAATGAAAAACTGTTTTTT. Translated, it gives CASSPQGLATNEKLFF.

This chain joins TRBV6-5 and TRBJ2-7; unclear D gene. The CDR3 runs 14 residues. CDR1 and CDR2 from the germline V gene are MNHEY and SVGAGI. V was cut by 0 bases and J by 2 bases, with 8 bases left in between. The CDR3 nucleotides read TGTGCCAGCAGTTACTCCTACGGAACCTACGAGCAGTACTTC. Amino acid sequence: CASSYSYGTYEQYF.

This chain uses TRBV6-1 with TRBJ1-2; 7 positions agree with TRBD1. The CDR3 loop spans 15 amino acids. V dropped 1 base and J dropped 5; count of bases not matched to a gene: 7. In germline, CDR1 is MNHNS, CDR2 SASEGT. The CDR3 DNA follows: TGTGCCAGCAGTGAAGGGCAGGGGGTCCAGTATGGCTACACCTTC. The encoded protein is CASSEGQGVQYGYTF.

This clone was seen a handful of times. This chain connects TRBV11-2 to TRBJ2-7, with 12 bases that match TRBD2. V lost 3 bases to trimming and J lost 2 bases; unmatched junction nucleotides: 2. The CDR3 is 15 residues long. Germline V gene data show CDR1 as SGHAT and CDR2 as FQNNGV. CDR3 in DNA: TGTGCCAGCAGCTTCTCTAGCGGGGGGGCCTACGAGCAGTACTTC. Translated, it gives CASSFSSGGAYEQYF.

In its sample, this clone was seen a few times. The chain employs TRBV18 and TRBJ2-5; D ambiguous. Germline lookup yields CDR1 KGHSH and CDR2 LQKENI. V dropped 5 bases and J dropped 1 base, with 2 bases sitting between them. The CDR3 sequence is 11 residues long. The CDR3 coding sequence is TGTGCCAGCTCAATCCAAGAGACCCAGTACTTC. Translated: CASSIQETQYF.

This chain joins TRBV5-4 and TRBJ2-2; either TRBD1 or TRBD2 may fit D (5 bases each). Germline CDR1 and CDR2: SGHNT and YYREEE (reference sequence). The ends were cut back, 4 bases at V and 0 bases at J, with 13 bases in the middle. This CDR3 has 16 residues. This CDR3 reads CASSPVEGTNTGELFF. The CDR3 bases are TGTGCCAGCAGCCCCGTCGAGGGGACGAACACCGGGGAGCTGTTTTTT. The entire variable domain, with the rest obtained from reference TRBV5-4 and TRBJ2-2, is as follows: ETGVTQSPTHLIKTRGQQVTLRCSSQSGHNTVSWYQQALGQGPQFIFQYYREEENGRGNFPPRFSGLQFPNYSSELNVNALELDDSALYLCASSPVEGTNTGELFFGEGSRLTVL.

V and J are TRBV10-3 and TRBJ1-6; D not resolved. CDR1 and CDR2 from the germline V gene are ENHRY and SYGVKD. The CDR3 has 18 residues. Trimming pared 3 bases from V and 0 bases from J, leaving 15 bases between. CDR3 region: CAISEYRAGSSYNSPLHF. The CDR3 DNA reads as TGTGCCATCAGTGAATACCGCGCGGGAAGCTCCTATAATTCACCCCTCCACTTT.

To note about this clone: Different DNA sequences within this sample yield the same CDR3. The chain links TRBV5-1 to TRBJ2-2; possibly TRBD1 for D (6 bases). CDR3 length equals 16 residues. Germline V gene sequence: CDR1 SGHRS, CDR2 YFSETQ. With 5 bases removed from V and 0 bases from J, the gap between germline ends came to 14 bases. The chain's CDR3 is CASSFRGGPNTGELFF. The CDR3 bases are TGCGCCAGCAGTTTCAGGGGTGGACCGAACACCGGGGAGCTGTTTTTT. The full variable domain, in which reference TRBV5-1 and TRBJ2-2 provide the parts outside the CDR3, is KAGVTQTPRYLIKTRGQQVTLSCSPISGHRSVSWYQQTPGQGLQFLFEYFSETQRNKGNFPGRFSGRQFSNSRSEMNVSTLELGDSALYLCASSFRGGPNTGELFFGEGSRLTVL.

This chain uses TRBV12-3 or TRBV12-4 with TRBJ1-3; a weak D match, TRBD1 (6 bases). The CDR3 has 13 residues. The V end lost 6 bases, the J end lost 4 bases, and 10 bases lay between the germline ends. CDR3: CASSQGGGNTIYF. The CDR3 nucleotides read TGTGCCAGCAGCCAAGGGGGAGGAAACACCATATATTTT.

The rearrangement uses TRBV10-3 and TRBJ1-5; D is unresolved. This CDR3 spans 15 amino acids. Trimming cost V 0 bases and J 4 bases, with 10 bases left between them. Germline CDR1 reads ENHRY; CDR2 reads SYGVKD. CDR3 in amino acids: CAISESSRRNQPQHF. The DNA for the CDR3 is TGTGCCATCAGTGAGTCATCGCGACGTAATCAGCCCCAGCATTTT.

The sample holds one count of this clone. The chain joins TRBV6-1 to TRBJ2-7; tentative D call: TRBD2 (6 bases). Germline loops: CDR1 MNHNS, CDR2 SASEGT. The length of the CDR3 is 14 residues. V was shortened by 7 bases and J by 8 bases, with 21 bases between the two germline ends. CDR3 sequence reads: CASTKGRIYDQQYF. The CDR3 DNA reads TGTGCCAGCACCAAAGGGAGGATCTACGACCAGCAGTACTTC.

This clone was detected only once. The CDR3 region has the DNA TGTGCCAGCAGCCAGGGGGCTCGGGAGACCCAGTACTTC. Amino acids: CASSQGARETQYF. The chain couples TRBV11-2 to TRBJ2-5; 8 nucleotides align to TRBD1. Germline trimming cut 5 bases from V and 5 bases from J; bases unmatched to any gene: 4. Germline CDR1 SGHAT, CDR2 FQNNGV. The CDR3 totals 13 residues.

This clone has just a few counts. This chain connects TRBV6-2 or TRBV6-3 to TRBJ1-5, with D hard to call. The germline V gene has CDR1 MNHEY and CDR2 SVGEGT. The length of the CDR3 is 13 residues. Trimming stripped 4 bases from V and 5 bases from J, with 9 bases between. The CDR3 nucleotides read TGTGCCAGCAGTTCCGCCCAGGATCAGCCCCAGCATTTT. It is translated as CASSSAQDQPQHF.

The rearrangement joins TRBV28 to TRBJ1-2, with TRBD1 matching over 8 bases. Trimming removed 6 bases from V and 0 bases from J; junction bases left unmatched: 3. This CDR3 contains 14 residues. The germline V gene has CDR1 MDHEN and CDR2 SYDVKM. Here the CDR3 reads CASRTGGANYGYTF. The CDR3 nucleotides are TGTGCCAGCAGAACAGGGGGGGCTAACTATGGCTACACCTTC.

This chain joins TRBV27 and TRBJ1-1, with 12 positions matching TRBD1. V dropped 10 bases and J dropped 9; count of bases not matched to a gene: 12. The CDR3 has 14 amino acids. Germline-derived CDR1 and CDR2 are MNHEY and SMNVEV (reference sequence). CDR3 loop: CATSGTGGQLKAFF. CDR3 coding DNA: TGTGCCACCTCCGGGACAGGGGGCCAACTCAAAGCTTTCTTT.

The table lists this clone with a count of one. The CDR3 here is CASSLPSAYGYTF. DNA for the CDR3: TGTGCCAGCAGTCTACCCTCGGCGTATGGCTACACCTTC. The chain has TRBV6-5 and TRBJ1-2; D call uncertain. The V gene lost 5 bases and the J gene lost 5 bases, with 12 bases spanning the gap. Germline CDR1 and CDR2: MNHEY and SVGAGI. CDR3 length: 13 amino acids.